Following are 4 T cell receptor beta chains from one sample sequenced in a study of cytomegalovirus exposure and HLA in healthy donors. The PCR contained 60 Vbeta and 13 Jbeta primers. TCRdb's table, derived via immunoSEQ multiplex PCR, lists solely in-frame clones and lacks some. Here the sample table reports approximately 38,000 clones. Specimen: PBMCs. Receptors originate from a man aged 40-50 years in good health and CMV-seropositive.

As concerns this clone: Because it lacks the conserved phenylalanine or tryptophan at the end, this CDR3 is likely a read error. This chain uses TRBV2 with TRBJ1-4, with 11 bases matching TRBD1. Germline CDR1 and CDR2: SNHLY and FYNNEI. With 7 bases clipped from V and 8 bases from J, the junction kept 6 bases outside the gene matches. CDR3 length equals 14 residues. CDR3 sequence: CASKDRGLGEKLFC. The DNA of the CDR3 is TGTGCCAGCAAGGACAGGGGGCTTGGGGAAAAACTGTTTTGT.

V gene TRBV19 combines with J gene TRBJ2-7, with a possible D match to TRBD1 (6 bases). Trimming cost V 1 base and J 3 bases, with 13 bases left between them. CDR1 and CDR2 from the germline V gene are LNHDA and SQIVND (reference sequence). The CDR3 is 15 residues long. The CDR3 coding sequence is TGTGCCAGTAGTATAGGAGCACAGGGAATCTACGAGCAGTACTTC. Translated: CASSIGAQGIYEQYF.

J is TRBJ2-7 and V is TRBV7-9; 11 bases match TRBD1. Germline CDR1 and CDR2: SEHNR and FQNEAQ (reference sequence). The CDR3 runs 14 residues. Trimming at V came to 5 bases and at J to 7 bases, leaving 7 bases not matched to a gene. The CDR3 loop is CASSRGQGAREQYF. The CDR3 DNA sequence: TGTGCCAGCAGCCGCGGACAGGGGGCGAGGGAGCAGTACTTC.

The chain couples TRBV11-1 to TRBJ1-1; D possibly corresponds to TRBD1 (5 bases). Germline CDR1 SGHAT, CDR2 FQDESV (reference sequence). Trimming removed 1 base from V and 8 bases from J, with 8 bases in between. The CDR3 loop spans 12 amino acids. CDR3 sequence: CASSLGPGEAFF. The CDR3 DNA follows: TGTGCCAGCAGCTTAGGGCCAGGGGAAGCTTTCTTT.